Below, 16 T cell receptor beta chains from the same sample are listed, as sequenced in a study of Ad26.COV2.S vaccination and SARS-CoV-2 variants. This table comes from immunoSEQ multiplex PCR, and its TCRdb copy is limited to in-frame clones, with some not included. The data contain about 400,000 clones, 89% of them seen just once; the ten biggest clones take up about 2%. This sample's treatment: 15 to 20 received Ad26.COV2.S at low or high dose, single or two shots; several received placebo; per-sample allocation not given. The investigators took samples on day 63 after the first vaccine or placebo injection. Here the sequenced sample was peripheral blood, taken in a trial of Ad26.COV2.S vaccine versus placebo. These receptors originate from a person between 18 and 65 years old who received the Ad26.COV2.S COVID-19 vaccine or a placebo.

The genes are TRBV7-6 and TRBJ2-5; 14 nucleotides agree with TRBD2. This CDR3 contains 16 residues. Germline lookup yields CDR1 SGHVS and CDR2 FNYEAQ. The ends lost 5 bases at V and 5 bases at J; junction bases unmatched: 7. CDR3 amino acids: CASSAQGLAGGETQYF. The CDR3 DNA is TGTGCCAGCAGCGCCCAAGGACTAGCGGGAGGTGAGACCCAGTACTTC. The variable domain in full, with the rest retrieved from reference TRBV7-6 and TRBJ2-5, is GAGVSQSPRYKVTKRGQDVALRCDPISGHVSLYWYRQALGQGPEFLTYFNYEAQQDKSGLPNDRFSAERPEGSISTLTIQRTEQRDSAMYRCASSAQGLAGGETQYFGPGTRLLVL.

The rearrangement links TRBV7-8 to TRBJ2-1; 10 bases are a match to TRBD2. The germline gives CDR1 SGHVS, CDR2 FQNEAQ. This CDR3 has 14 amino acids. V shed 4 bases and J 6 bases; nucleotides not matched to a gene: 3. CDR3 nucleotide sequence: TGTGCCAGCAGCTCCCGGACTAGCGGCAATGAGCAGTTCTTC. This gives the protein CASSSRTSGNEQFF.

This clone was recorded only once. This chain joins TRBV6-6 and TRBJ2-3; 8 bases are shared with TRBD2. Germline lookup yields CDR1 MNHNY and CDR2 SVGAGI (reference sequence). The CDR3 has 16 residues. Losses at the gene ends were 2 bases for V and 0 bases for J; bases not matched to a gene: 4. The CDR3 DNA sequence: TGTGCCAGCAGTTACCTCACTAGCGGTAGCACAGATACGCAGTATTTT. It codes for CASSYLTSGSTDTQYF.

The chain employs TRBV29-1 and TRBJ2-3; 9 bases are a match to TRBD1. This CDR3 spans 15 amino acids. Germline V CDR1 and CDR2: SQVTM, ANQGSEA. V gave up 6 bases and J gave up 2 bases; unmatched junction bases: 9. The CDR3 DNA reads as TGCAGCGTCTCCTCGGGACAGGGCTTCACAGATACGCAGTATTTT. This codes for CSVSSGQGFTDTQYF.

J is TRBJ2-6 and V is TRBV7-6; 9 nucleotides align to TRBD1. CDR3 length: 16 amino acids. Germline CDR1 SGHVS, CDR2 FNYEAQ. V shed 6 bases, J shed 2 bases, and the junction held 5 bases outside the gene matches. The CDR3 sequence: CASSKQGAAGANVLTF. CDR3 bases: TGTGCCAGCAGTAAACAGGGGGCGGCTGGGGCCAACGTCCTGACTTTC.

The chain joins TRBV9 to TRBJ2-3; 9 bases align to TRBD2. Per the germline V gene, CDR1 is SGDLS and CDR2 is YYNGEE. The CDR3 contains 17 residues. Trimming removed 0 bases from V and 2 bases from J; junction bases left unmatched: 7. CDR3 loop: CASSVVVTSGNTDTQYF. The CDR3 DNA follows: TGTGCCAGCAGCGTAGTGGTGACTAGCGGAAACACAGATACGCAGTATTTT.

This clone occurred once. The chain employs TRBV28 and TRBJ2-1; 8 bases are a match to TRBD2. V lost 6 bases to trimming and J lost 8 bases; unmatched junction nucleotides: 12. The CDR3 has 15 amino acids. CDR1 is MDHEN, CDR2 SYDVKM, per germline. In nucleotides, the CDR3 is TGTGCCAGCAGGAGGAGCGGGAGAGGCGAAGATGAGCAGTTCTTC. Its protein product is CASRRSGRGEDEQFF.

The genes are TRBV18 and TRBJ2-5; perhaps TRBD2 as D (5 bases). V lost 3 bases, J lost 1 base, and 12 bases lay in between. This CDR3 has 15 residues. Per the germline V gene, CDR1 is KGHSH and CDR2 is LQKENI. CDR3 region: CASSPRDQAQETQYF. In DNA form, the CDR3 reads TGTGCCAGCTCACCGAGGGATCAGGCCCAAGAGACCCAGTACTTC. Complete variable domain (other parts from reference TRBV18 and TRBJ2-5): NAGVMQNPRHLVRRRGQEARLRCSPMKGHSHVYWYRQLPEEGLKFMVYLQKENIIDESGMPKERFSAEFPKEGPSILRIQQVVRGDSAAYFCASSPRDQAQETQYFGPGTRLLVL.

The chain uses TRBV5-1 and TRBJ1-4; D is possibly TRBD1 (5 bases). This CDR3 is built from 16 residues. Germline V CDR1 and CDR2: SGHRS, YFSETQ. V was cut by 0 bases and J by 7 bases, with 16 bases left in between. This CDR3 is CASSLGVGRVGEKLFF. CDR3 nucleotide sequence: TGCGCCAGCAGCTTGGGCGTGGGCAGGGTTGGTGAAAAACTGTTTTTT.

This clone was seen more than once but under ten times. The chain combines TRBV28 with TRBJ1-3; D possibly corresponds to TRBD1 (6 bases). The CDR3 loop spans 13 amino acids. V was trimmed by 6 bases and J by 9 bases, leaving 15 bases between them. Germline CDR1 MDHEN, CDR2 SYDVKM. Here the CDR3 reads CASSRQARGTIYF. CDR3 sequence (DNA): TGTGCCAGCAGCAGACAGGCCCGGGGCACCATATATTTT.

V gene TRBV9 combines with J gene TRBJ2-1; perhaps TRBD2 as D (5 bases). The germline V gene has CDR1 SGDLS and CDR2 YYNGEE. V gave up 1 base and J gave up 0 bases, with 8 bases separating them. This CDR3 comprises 15 residues. CDR3 bases: TGTGCCAGCAGCGTATCAGAGGGCTCCTACAATGAGCAGTTCTTC. It encodes CASSVSEGSYNEQFF. The whole variable domain, filled in from reference TRBV9 and TRBJ2-1, reads DSGVTQTPKHLITATGQRVTLRCSPRSGDLSVYWYQQSLDQGLQFLIQYYNGEERAKGNILERFSAQQFPDLHSELNLSSLELGDSALYFCASSVSEGSYNEQFFGPGTRLTVL.

Turning to this clone: The same CDR3 also results from other DNA sequences found in this sample. CDR3 nucleotides: TGTGCCAGCAGCTTAGGGCGCTACAATGAGCAGTTCTTC. Residues: CASSLGRYNEQFF. This chain joins TRBV11-2 and TRBJ2-1; D is uncertain. The germline V and J ends were trimmed by 1 base and 3 bases, with 4 bases remaining between them. The CDR3 totals 13 residues. The germline gives CDR1 SGHAT, CDR2 FQNNGV.

The CDR3 nucleotides are TGTGCCACCAGTGATCCCAATAGTAATCAGCCCCAGCATTTT. Its translation is CATSDPNSNQPQHF. This chain joins TRBV24-1 and TRBJ1-5, with D unclear. V was cut by 3 bases and J by 4 bases, with 9 bases left in between. Germline V lookup: CDR1 KGHDR, CDR2 SFDVKD. The CDR3 sequence is 14 residues long.

The V call is TRBV6-1, the J call TRBJ2-6, with D perhaps matching TRBD1 (7 bases). The CDR3 is 18 amino acids. Germline V gives CDR1 MNHNS, CDR2 SASEGT. Trimming pared 2 bases from V and 0 bases from J, leaving 14 bases between. The CDR3 is CASSELAGGFSGANVLTF. The CDR3 nucleotides read TGTGCCAGCAGTGAATTGGCAGGGGGGTTCTCTGGGGCCAACGTCCTGACTTTC.

The CDR3 sequence is CASSPWTGGYEQYF. CDR3 bases: TGTGCCAGCAGTCCGTGGACAGGGGGCTACGAGCAGTACTTC. The chain links TRBV28 to TRBJ2-7; 10 bases align to TRBD1. The CDR3 has 14 amino acids. Germline-derived CDR1 and CDR2 are MDHEN and SYDVKM. J lost 3 bases, V lost 5 bases, and 4 bases had no gene match. The whole variable domain, remainder taken from reference TRBV28 and TRBJ2-7, is DVKVTQSSRYLVKRTGEKVFLECVQDMDHENMFWYRQDPGLGLRLIYFSYDVKMKEKGDIPEGYSVSREKKERFSLILESASTNQTSMYLCASSPWTGGYEQYFGPGTRLTVT.

This clone is a singleton in its sample. V usage is TRBV6-1 and J usage is TRBJ1-3, with D perhaps TRBD1 (5 bases). This CDR3 region has 15 residues. The V gene's germline CDR1 is MNHNS and CDR2 SASEGT. V dropped 1 base and J dropped 4 bases, with 11 bases sitting between them. Written as DNA, the CDR3 is TGTGCCAGCAGTGAAGGGATGGGGCTCGGAAACACCATATATTTT. Protein: CASSEGMGLGNTIYF.